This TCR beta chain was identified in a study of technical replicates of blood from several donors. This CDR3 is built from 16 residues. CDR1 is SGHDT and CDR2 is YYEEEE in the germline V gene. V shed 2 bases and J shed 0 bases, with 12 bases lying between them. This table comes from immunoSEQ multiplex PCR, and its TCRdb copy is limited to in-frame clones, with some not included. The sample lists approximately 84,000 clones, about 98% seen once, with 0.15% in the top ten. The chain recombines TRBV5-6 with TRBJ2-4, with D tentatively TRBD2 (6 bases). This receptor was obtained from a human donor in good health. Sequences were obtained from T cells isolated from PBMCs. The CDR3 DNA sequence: TGTGCCAGCAGCTTTCCTGGGGGGTTAGCCAAAAACATTCAGTACTTC. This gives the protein CASSFPGGLAKNIQYF.